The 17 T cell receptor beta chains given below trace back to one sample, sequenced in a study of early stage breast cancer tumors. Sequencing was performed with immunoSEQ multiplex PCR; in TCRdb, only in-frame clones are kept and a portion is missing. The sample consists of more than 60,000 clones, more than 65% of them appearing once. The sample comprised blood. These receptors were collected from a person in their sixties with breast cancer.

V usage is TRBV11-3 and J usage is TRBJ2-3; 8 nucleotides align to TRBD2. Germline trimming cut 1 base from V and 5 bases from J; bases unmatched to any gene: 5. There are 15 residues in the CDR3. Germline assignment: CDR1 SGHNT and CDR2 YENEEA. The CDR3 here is CASSLATSAGDTQYF. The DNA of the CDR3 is TGTGCCAGCAGCTTAGCGACTAGCGCCGGAGATACGCAGTATTTT.

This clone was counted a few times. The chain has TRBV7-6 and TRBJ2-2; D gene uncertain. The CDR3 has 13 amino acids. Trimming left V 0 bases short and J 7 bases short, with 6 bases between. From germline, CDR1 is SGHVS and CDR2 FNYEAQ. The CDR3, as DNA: TGTGCCAGCAGCTTAGCCCGTGGCGGGGAGCTGTTTTTT. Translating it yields CASSLARGGELFF.

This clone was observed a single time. CDR3 in amino acids: CASSLDVGSETQYF. CDR3 DNA sequence: TGTGCCAGCAGCTTAGATGTGGGTTCGGAGACCCAGTACTTC. The chain couples TRBV7-9 to TRBJ2-5; D is unresolved. Germline CDR1 is SEHNR and CDR2 is FQNEAQ (reference sequence). The germline V and J ends were trimmed by 1 base and 5 bases, with 11 bases remaining between them. This CDR3 is built from 14 residues.

The CDR3 reads CASGWTGTEAFF. Here the CDR3 DNA reads TGTGCCAGCGGGTGGACAGGGACTGAAGCTTTCTTT. The chain carries TRBV6-5 and TRBJ1-1, with TRBD1 matching over 8 bases. CDR1 and CDR2 from the germline V gene are MNHEY and SVGAGI. The CDR3 loop spans 12 amino acids. Germline trimming cut 8 bases from V and 5 bases from J; bases unmatched to any gene: 4.

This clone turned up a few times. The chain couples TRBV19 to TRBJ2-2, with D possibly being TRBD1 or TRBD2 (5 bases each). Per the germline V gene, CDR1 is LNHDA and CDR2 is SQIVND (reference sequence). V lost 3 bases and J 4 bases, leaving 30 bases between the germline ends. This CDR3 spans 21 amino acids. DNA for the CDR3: TGTGCCAGTAGTATGGGGGATTCCCTCGGATTTGTGGCCGAGGGCACCGGGGAGCTGTTTTTT. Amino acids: CASSMGDSLGFVAEGTGELFF.

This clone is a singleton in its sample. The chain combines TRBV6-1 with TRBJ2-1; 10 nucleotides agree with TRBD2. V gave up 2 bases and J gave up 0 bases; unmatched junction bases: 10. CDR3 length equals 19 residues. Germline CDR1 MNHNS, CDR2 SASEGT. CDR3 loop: CASSEWAASGGYSYNEQFF. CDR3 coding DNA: TGTGCCAGCAGTGAATGGGCCGCTAGCGGGGGCTACTCCTACAATGAGCAGTTCTTC.

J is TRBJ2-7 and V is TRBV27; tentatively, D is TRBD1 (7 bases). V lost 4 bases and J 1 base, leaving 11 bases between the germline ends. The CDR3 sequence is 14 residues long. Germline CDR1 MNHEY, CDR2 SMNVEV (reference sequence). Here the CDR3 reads CASSSRGVSYEQYF. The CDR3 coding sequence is TGTGCCAGCAGTTCCAGGGGGGTTTCCTACGAGCAGTACTTC.

This CDR3 reads CASSIDPWVETQYF. For the CDR3, the DNA is TGTGCCAGTAGTATAGATCCATGGGTAGAGACCCAGTACTTC. The chain joins TRBV19 to TRBJ2-5; D call uncertain. Germline V CDR1 and CDR2: LNHDA, SQIVND (reference sequence). V shed 0 bases and J shed 4 bases, with 9 bases lying between them. The CDR3 has 14 residues.

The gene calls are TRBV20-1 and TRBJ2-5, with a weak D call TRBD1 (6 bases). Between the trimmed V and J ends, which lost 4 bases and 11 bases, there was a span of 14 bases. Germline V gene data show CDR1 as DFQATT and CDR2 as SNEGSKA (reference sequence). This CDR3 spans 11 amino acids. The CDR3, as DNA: TGCAGTGCTACAACCCGGGACAATCAGTACTTC. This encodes CSATTRDNQYF.

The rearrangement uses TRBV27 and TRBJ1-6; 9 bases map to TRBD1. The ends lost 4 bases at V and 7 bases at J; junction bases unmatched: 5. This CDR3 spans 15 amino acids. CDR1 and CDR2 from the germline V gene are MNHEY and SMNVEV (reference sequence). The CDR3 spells CASSWKQGANSPLHF. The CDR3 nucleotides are TGTGCCAGCAGTTGGAAACAGGGGGCGAATTCACCCCTCCACTTT.

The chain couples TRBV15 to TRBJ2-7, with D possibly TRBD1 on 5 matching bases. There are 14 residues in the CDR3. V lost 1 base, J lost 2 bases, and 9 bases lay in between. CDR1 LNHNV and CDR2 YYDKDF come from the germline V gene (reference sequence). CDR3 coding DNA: TGTGCCACCAGCAGAGGACAGCTAACCTACGAGCAGTACTTC. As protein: CATSRGQLTYEQYF.

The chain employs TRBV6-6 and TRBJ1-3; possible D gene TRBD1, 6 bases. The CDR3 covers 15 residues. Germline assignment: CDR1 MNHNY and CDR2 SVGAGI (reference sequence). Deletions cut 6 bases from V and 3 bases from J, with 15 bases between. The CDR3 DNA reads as TGTGCCAGCAGGCTGCCGGGGGGCTTTGGAAACACCATATATTTT. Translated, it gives CASRLPGGFGNTIYF.

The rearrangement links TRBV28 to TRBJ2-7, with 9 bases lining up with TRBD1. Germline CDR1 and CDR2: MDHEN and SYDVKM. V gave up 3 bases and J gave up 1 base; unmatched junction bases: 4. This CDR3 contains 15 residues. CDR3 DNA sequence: TGTGCCAGCAGTTTTACGACAGGGGGGTCCTACGAGCAGTACTTC. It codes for CASSFTTGGSYEQYF.

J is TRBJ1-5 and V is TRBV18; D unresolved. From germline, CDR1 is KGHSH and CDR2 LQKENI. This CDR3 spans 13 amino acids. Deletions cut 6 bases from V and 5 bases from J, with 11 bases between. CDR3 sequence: CASSPDGDQPQHF. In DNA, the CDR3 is TGTGCCAGCTCTCCGGACGGTGATCAGCCCCAGCATTTT.

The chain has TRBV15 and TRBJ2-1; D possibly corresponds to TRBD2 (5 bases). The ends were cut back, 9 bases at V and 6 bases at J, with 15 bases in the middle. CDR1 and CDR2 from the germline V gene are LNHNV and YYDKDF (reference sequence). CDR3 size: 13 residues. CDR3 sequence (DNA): TGTGCCACGACTATCGAAGGGATCAATGAGCAGTTCTTC. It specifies CATTIEGINEQFF.

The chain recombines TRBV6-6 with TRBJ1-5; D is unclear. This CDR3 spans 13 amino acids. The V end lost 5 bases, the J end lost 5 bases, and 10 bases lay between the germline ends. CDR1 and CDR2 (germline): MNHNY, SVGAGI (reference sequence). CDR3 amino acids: CASSPRGDQPQHF. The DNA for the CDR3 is TGTGCCAGCAGTCCCCGAGGCGATCAGCCCCAGCATTTT.

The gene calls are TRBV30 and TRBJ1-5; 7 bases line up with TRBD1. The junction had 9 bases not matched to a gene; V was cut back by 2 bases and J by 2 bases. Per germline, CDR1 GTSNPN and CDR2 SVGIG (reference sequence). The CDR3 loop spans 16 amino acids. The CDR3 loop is CAWSTGAFSGNQPQHF. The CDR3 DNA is TGTGCCTGGAGTACAGGGGCCTTTAGTGGCAATCAGCCCCAGCATTTT.